The clone carrying this T cell receptor beta chain was seen only a few times. Its target is unknown. The germline V and J ends were trimmed by 5 bases and 0 bases, with 12 bases remaining between them. The CDR3 is 15 amino acids. CDR1 is MNHNY and CDR2 is SVGAGI in the germline V gene (reference sequence). After 5'RACE with constant-segment primers, TCR alpha and TCR beta cDNA libraries carrying sample barcodes and UMIs were obtained. TCRdb fed the 5' RACE reads into MiXCR, producing one record per CDR3 protein. Altogether approximately 440,000 distinct CDR3 sequences are present, 20% being singletons, with the ten largest covering about 8.1%. This specimen belongs to a study of T-cell memory formation after mild COVID-19. Regarding the study as a whole: Mainly CM and EM harbored the contracting CD4+ clones; mainly EMRA harbored the CD8+ ones. Cross-reactive memory apparently joined, as some responding clones appeared in pre-infection memory.

Sequencing was performed on PBMCs or a T cell subset sorted from them (not recorded which). This receptor was identified in an adult woman who had mild COVID-19 (a few samples of this study predate the infection). Cell type and time point are not known. The gene calls are TRBV6-6 and TRBJ2-3; D remains unclear. The CDR3: CASSNLSPSTDTQYF. The CDR3 nucleotides are TGTGCCAGCAGTAATTTGTCCCCTAGCACAGATACGCAGTATTTT.